This TCR beta chain was observed in a study of T cell changes during pregnancy in multiple sclerosis. Germline-derived CDR1 and CDR2 are LNHDA and SQIVND (reference sequence). After removal of 3 bases from V and 7 bases from J, the junction contained 8 bases not matched to a gene. CDR3 length equals 15 residues. In this sample, this clone turned up once. Assay: immunoSEQ multiplex PCR; the TCRdb copy retains only in-frame clones and omits some. The table includes under 35,000 clones, around 90% detected once. This clonotype was obtained from a female donor in good health, enrolled as a control in a pregnancy study. The gene calls are TRBV19 and TRBJ1-4; the match to TRBD1 covers 7 bases. The sequencing used CD4+ T cells from peripheral blood mononuclear cells, collected in the third trimester of pregnancy. CDR3 amino acids: CASSIGRQGGEKLFF. CDR3 nucleotides: TGTGCCAGTAGTATTGGACGGCAGGGGGGTGAAAAACTGTTTTTT.